The 29 T cell receptor beta chains presented below share a single source sample, sequenced in a study of T-cell reconstitution after alpha-beta-depleted transplantation in children. Unique molecular identifiers were used in preparing the TCRbeta library. MiXCR, run by TCRdb on the PCR reads, gives a single entry per CDR3 protein. The table has fewer than 200,000 distinct CDR3 sequences, approximately 7% seen once; the top ten hold more than 2.5%. This specimen was PBMCs from the stem cell graft donor, taken from the stem cell graft. The receptor source for this set is a human donor who donated a stem cell graft to a child with Wiskott-Aldrich syndrome.

This clonotype was recorded many times. The chain links TRBV5-1 to TRBJ2-7, with a possible D match to TRBD1 (6 bases). CDR1 is SGHRS, CDR2 YFSETQ, per germline. The CDR3 is made up of 15 amino acids. Trimming shortened V by 1 base and J by 1 base, and 12 bases separated the two germline ends. The CDR3 bases are TGCGCCAGCAGCTTGTTCGCAGGGACATCCTACGAGCAGTACTTC. This encodes CASSLFAGTSYEQYF. The full variable domain, completed using reference TRBV5-1 and TRBJ2-7, is KAGVTQTPRYLIKTRGQQVTLSCSPISGHRSVSWYQQTPGQGLQFLFEYFSETQRNKGNFPGRFSGRQFSNSRSEMNVSTLELGDSALYLCASSLFAGTSYEQYFGPGTRLTVT.

This clonotype was seen many times. The chain combines TRBV29-1 with TRBJ2-5, with no clear D. This CDR3 contains 11 residues. Trimming left V 4 bases short and J 4 bases short, with 7 bases between. CDR1 and CDR2 from the germline V gene are SQVTM and ANQGSEA. The chain's CDR3 is CSVALSETQYF. The CDR3 DNA follows: TGCAGCGTTGCCTTATCAGAGACCCAGTACTTC.

In this sample, this clonotype turned up many times. CDR3 sequence (DNA): TGCAGCGTCCTGGGGTCTAACTATGGCTACACCTTC. Translated, it gives CSVLGSNYGYTF. The chain recombines TRBV29-1 with TRBJ1-2; D uncertain. The CDR3 runs 12 residues. V lost 6 bases and J 0 bases, leaving 8 bases between the germline ends. The germline V gene encodes CDR1 SQVTM and CDR2 ANQGSEA.

This clonotype was counted ten times or more. This chain uses TRBV18 with TRBJ1-5; 7 nucleotides line up with TRBD1. Germline V gives CDR1 KGHSH, CDR2 LQKENI. The CDR3 length is 14 residues. With V trimmed by 4 bases and J by 6 bases, 6 bases remained unmatched. CDR3 in amino acids: CASSQGGRGQPQHF. CDR3 bases: TGTGCCAGCTCACAAGGGGGCAGGGGTCAGCCCCAGCATTTT.

This clonotype has at least ten counts. This chain uses TRBV5-1 with TRBJ2-7; 10 bases match TRBD1. The V gene end was trimmed by 4 bases and the J gene end by 4 bases; junction bases not matched to a gene: 5. The CDR3 runs 14 residues. CDR1 is SGHRS and CDR2 is YFSETQ in the germline V gene. CDR3 in amino acids: CASSEGQGFYEQYF. CDR3 sequence (DNA): TGCGCCAGCAGCGAGGGACAGGGGTTTTACGAGCAGTACTTC.

A few counts support this clonotype. The rearrangement uses TRBV19 and TRBJ1-5, with TRBD1 matching over 7 bases. The CDR3 runs 16 residues. V dropped 10 bases and J dropped 0; count of bases not matched to a gene: 12. The germline V gene has CDR1 LNHDA and CDR2 SQIVND (reference sequence). CDR3 in DNA: TGTGCCACGAATACGTACAGGGGAAATAGCAATCAGCCCCAGCATTTT. Translating gives CATNTYRGNSNQPQHF.

This clonotype was seen repeatedly, ten times or more. The J gene is TRBJ2-3, the V gene TRBV6-1; the D gene could be TRBD1 or TRBD2 (6 bases each). Trimming pared 9 bases from V and 4 bases from J, leaving 14 bases between. CDR1 is MNHNS and CDR2 is SASEGT in the germline V gene. The CDR3 runs to 13 residues. The CDR3 loop is CASDRSGADTQYF. The CDR3 nucleotides read TGTGCCAGTGACAGGTCGGGAGCAGATACGCAGTATTTT.

This clonotype was observed at least ten times. The chain links TRBV20-1 to TRBJ1-5; tentative D call: TRBD1 (5 bases). Per the germline V gene, CDR1 is DFQATT and CDR2 is SNEGSKA (reference sequence). This CDR3 has 11 amino acids. V lost 3 bases and J lost 5, with 5 bases in between. CDR3 in DNA: TGCAGTGCTAGGGGGGATCAGCCCCAGCATTTT. It specifies CSARGDQPQHF.

The rearrangement links TRBV19 to TRBJ2-7; 7 positions match TRBD2. Germline values: CDR1 LNHDA, CDR2 SQIVND (reference sequence). CDR3 size: 13 residues. Trimming cost V 8 bases and J 6 bases; bases outside gene matches: 10. In nucleotides, the CDR3 is TGTGCCAGTCATAGCGGGTGGTTGGGCGAGCAGTACTTC. As protein: CASHSGWLGEQYF. Variable domain in full (rest from reference TRBV19 and TRBJ2-7): DGGITQSPKYLFRKEGQNVTLSCEQNLNHDAMYWYRQDPGQGLRLIYYSQIVNDFQKGDIAEGYSVSREKKESFPLTVTSAQKNPTAFYLCASHSGWLGEQYFGPGTRLTVT.

This clonotype showed up many times. The rearrangement uses TRBV6-1 and TRBJ2-7, with a possible D match to TRBD2 (6 bases). V gave up 5 bases and J gave up 5 bases, with 16 bases separating them. The length of the CDR3 is 14 residues. The germline V gene encodes CDR1 MNHNS and CDR2 SASEGT. CDR3 sequence (DNA): TGTGCCAGCAGTCTCCGGAGGGGCTGGGACGAGCAGTACTTC. Amino acid sequence: CASSLRRGWDEQYF.

This clonotype showed up many times. The chain has TRBV29-1 and TRBJ1-2, with D unresolved. CDR1 and CDR2 from the germline V gene are SQVTM and ANQGSEA. Trimming shortened V by 3 bases and J by 4 bases, and 15 bases separated the two germline ends. There are 14 residues in the CDR3. The CDR3 sequence: CSVETWAASYGYTF. CDR3 coding DNA: TGCAGCGTTGAGACTTGGGCAGCAAGCTATGGCTACACCTTC.

The V gene is TRBV11-2, the J gene TRBJ2-1, with D perhaps matching TRBD2 (5 bases). Germline V lookup: CDR1 SGHAT, CDR2 FQNNGV. The V end lost 5 bases, the J end lost 5 bases, and 16 bases lay between the germline ends. The CDR3 runs 15 residues. The DNA of the CDR3 is TGTGCCAGCAGCCCCCGGCGGGCCGGACACAATGAGCAGTTCTTC. This sequence encodes CASSPRRAGHNEQFF.

This clonotype was counted many times. The V and J genes are TRBV6-5 and TRBJ2-1, with D perhaps TRBD1 (5 bases). The CDR3 consists of 15 residues. The V gene lost 2 bases and the J gene lost 4 bases, with 12 bases spanning the gap. CDR1 is MNHEY, CDR2 SVGAGI, per germline. The CDR3 sequence is CASSYGQGTYNEQFF. Here the CDR3 DNA reads TGTGCCAGCAGTTACGGGCAGGGTACTTACAATGAGCAGTTCTTC.

In this sample, this clonotype turned up many times. V is TRBV12-3 or TRBV12-4 and J is TRBJ2-3; D is tentatively TRBD1 or TRBD2 (5 bases each). With 3 bases removed from V and 4 bases from J, the gap between germline ends came to 11 bases. The CDR3 contains 14 residues. The CDR3 spells CASSFQGVADTQYF. CDR3 bases: TGTGCCAGCAGTTTCCAGGGAGTAGCAGATACGCAGTATTTT.

For this clonotype: This may come from a read error, since a much larger clone is one base off. The rearrangement links TRBV27 to TRBJ2-7; D ambiguous. Germline V gene data show CDR1 as MNHEY and CDR2 as SMNVEV (reference sequence). This CDR3 has 17 residues. Trimming left V 2 bases short and J 0 bases short, with 17 bases between. CDR3 nucleotide sequence: TGTGCCAGCAGTTTACGCTCGAGGCGGTACAGCTCCTACGAGCAGTACTTC. This translates into CASSLRSRRYSSYEQYF.

This clonotype occurred many times. This chain links TRBV5-1 with TRBJ2-5; 7 bases agree with TRBD1. The J segment lost 1 base and the V segment lost 0 bases, leaving 0 bases of the junction unmatched. Germline CDR1 and CDR2: SGHRS and YFSETQ. The length of the CDR3 is 14 residues. The CDR3: CASSLGDSQETQYF. The CDR3 region has the DNA TGCGCCAGCAGCTTGGGGGACAGCCAAGAGACCCAGTACTTC.

This clonotype occurred many times. The chain joins TRBV4-1 to TRBJ1-1, with 8 bases lining up with TRBD1. CDR1 and CDR2 from the germline V gene are MGHRA and YSYEKL. The CDR3 spans 16 residues. V lost 2 bases and J lost 0; bases outside the gene matches: 5. CDR3 sequence reads: CASSQPGQAMNTEAFF. As DNA, the CDR3 is TGCGCCAGCAGCCAACCGGGACAGGCCATGAACACTGAAGCTTTCTTT.

This clonotype has a count of ten or more. The J gene is TRBJ1-5, the V gene TRBV20-1; TRBD1 agrees at 8 bases. V shed 6 bases, J shed 9 bases, and the junction held 4 bases outside the gene matches. This CDR3 is built from 11 residues. The germline V gene has CDR1 DFQATT and CDR2 SNEGSKA (reference sequence). DNA of the CDR3: TGCAGTGCACAGGGGGAGGGGCCCCAGCATTTT. As protein: CSAQGEGPQHF.

In this sample, this clonotype turned up once. A read error may explain this, as a much larger clone is one base away. The chain is built from TRBV3-1 and TRBJ2-2, with 8 bases lining up with TRBD2. CDR3 size: 18 residues. Germline assignment: CDR1 LGHDT and CDR2 YNNKEL (reference sequence). Unmatched junction bases numbered 16, after V lost 1 base and J lost 9 bases. As DNA, the CDR3 is TGTGCCAGCAGCCAAGTTTATACAGCGGGAGCTTGGGCCCGGGAGCTGTTTTTT. Protein sequence: CASSQVYTAGAWARELFF. The whole variable domain, filled in from reference TRBV3-1 and TRBJ2-2, reads DTAVSQTPKYLVTQMGNDKSIKCEQNLGHDTMYWYKQDSKKFLKIMFSYNNKELIINETVPNRFSPKSPDKAHLNLHINSLELGDSAVYFCASSQVYTAGAWARELFFGEGSRLTVL.

This clonotype turned up a few times. The chain recombines TRBV7-2 with TRBJ2-1, with TRBD2 identical over 15 bases. CDR3 length: 19 residues. Germline V CDR1 and CDR2: SGHTA, FQGNSA. The junction had 7 bases not matched to a gene; V was cut back by 0 bases and J by 4 bases. CDR3 nucleotide sequence: TGTGCCAGCAGCTTAGCGTTGGGACTAGCGGGGGGCAAATACAATGAGCAGTTCTTC. It is translated as CASSLALGLAGGKYNEQFF.

This clonotype was found many times. This chain joins TRBV27 and TRBJ1-2; tentative D call: TRBD1 (5 bases). Germline V gene sequence: CDR1 MNHEY, CDR2 SMNVEV (reference sequence). Trimming removed 0 bases at V and 7 bases at J, with 24 bases between. CDR3 length equals 18 residues. Written as DNA, the CDR3 is TGTGCCAGCAGTTTATCGGTTAGGGGACGCTCCGTGCTGGCTGGCTACACCTTC. This translates into CASSLSVRGRSVLAGYTF.

This clonotype came up many times. V usage is TRBV6-5 and J usage is TRBJ2-1; D ambiguous. Germline lookup yields CDR1 MNHEY and CDR2 SVGAGI. CDR3 length: 13 amino acids. V dropped 2 bases and J dropped 1 base, with 3 bases sitting between them. The CDR3 DNA reads TGTGCCAGCAGTTACGCGTCCTACAATGAGCAGTTCTTC. It encodes CASSYASYNEQFF.

In nucleotides, the CDR3 is TGTGCCAGCAGCTTAGAGGGGGTAGCGTTCTCCTACAATGAGCAGTTCTTC. This encodes CASSLEGVAFSYNEQFF. This chain links TRBV5-6 with TRBJ2-1; maybe TRBD1 (6 bases). The CDR3 is 17 amino acids. The V and J ends lost 2 bases and 0 bases respectively, with 15 bases between them. CDR1 is SGHDT and CDR2 is YYEEEE in the germline V gene.

This clonotype came up many times. The rearrangement joins TRBV5-1 to TRBJ2-3; no definite D call. The germline CDR1 and CDR2 sequences are SGHRS and YFSETQ. There are 14 residues in the CDR3. Between the trimmed V and J ends, which lost 2 bases and 2 bases, there was a span of 9 bases. The CDR3: CASSLGPTTDTQYF. In nucleotides, the CDR3 is TGCGCCAGCAGCTTAGGCCCGACCACAGATACGCAGTATTTT. The full variable domain, with the rest looked up from reference TRBV5-1 and TRBJ2-3, is KAGVTQTPRYLIKTRGQQVTLSCSPISGHRSVSWYQQTPGQGLQFLFEYFSETQRNKGNFPGRFSGRQFSNSRSEMNVSTLELGDSALYLCASSLGPTTDTQYFGPGTRLTVL.

Ten or more counts support this clonotype. This rearrangement joins TRBV12-3 or TRBV12-4 to TRBJ1-2, with 8 bases fitting TRBD1. The CDR3 covers 15 residues. V dropped 2 bases and J dropped 3; count of bases not matched to a gene: 5. The CDR3, as DNA: TGTGCCAGCAGTTTATCAGGGGGCGCGGACTATGGCTACACCTTC. Protein: CASSLSGGADYGYTF.

This clonotype was counted ten times or more. This sequence joins TRBV12-5 and TRBJ1-5; 8 nucleotides align to TRBD1. Germline V gene lookup returns CDR1 LGHNT and CDR2 FRNRAP. J lost 3 bases, V lost 6 bases, and 7 bases had no gene match. This CDR3 comprises 15 residues. For the CDR3, the DNA is TGTGCTAGTGGCTCTGGACAGGGCATCAATCAGCCCCAGCATTTT. Residues: CASGSGQGINQPQHF.

The genes are TRBV30 and TRBJ1-5, with no clear D. Germline assignment: CDR1 GTSNPN and CDR2 SVGIG (reference sequence). The CDR3 is 14 amino acids. V lost 1 base and J 1 base, leaving 8 bases between the germline ends. The CDR3 DNA is TGTGCCTGGAGTGGATCACTAAGCAATCAGCCCCAGCATTTT. Translation gives CAWSGSLSNQPQHF.

This clonotype showed up many times. The genes are TRBV12-5 and TRBJ2-6, with D possibly matching TRBD2 (6 bases). The germline CDR1 and CDR2 sequences are LGHNT and FRNRAP. There are 21 residues in the CDR3. Trimming shortened V by 1 base and J by 0 bases, and 22 bases separated the two germline ends. For the CDR3, the DNA is TGTGCTAGTGGTTTGGGGGAGGTTGGGGGGAACAAACGCTCTGGGGCCAACGTCCTGACTTTC. It is translated as CASGLGEVGGNKRSGANVLTF.

This clonotype was detected only a few times. The V gene is TRBV30, the J gene TRBJ1-3, with D unresolved. This CDR3 is built from 13 residues. Per germline, CDR1 GTSNPN and CDR2 SVGIG (reference sequence). Here the CDR3 DNA reads TGTGCTGTCCACGGGGAGCCTGGAAACACCATATATTTT. This gives the protein CAVHGEPGNTIYF.